Below, 24 T cell receptor beta chains from the same sample are listed, as sequenced in a study of shared clonotypes between healthy human individuals (dated by TCRdb to the early 2020s). Library generation was performed with the immunoSEQ multiplex PCR assay. This immuneACCESS table, as held by TCRdb, lists in-frame sequences with V and J called but not all clones. Of the missing ones, under half trace to an unresolved V gene in checked studies; the others have no known cause. In this sample the table shows about 110,000 clones, over 65% of which occur a single time. The ten most abundant clones make up roughly 22% of the sample. The sequencing input was memory CD8+ T cells sorted from blood. Reading the label with the study, this specimen's cell subset or site is: CD45RO+ cells pooled with CCR7-negative TemRA cells. The receptor source for this set is a woman in her 30s in good health.

The chain is built from TRBV6-8 and TRBJ2-1; D gene ambiguous. Per germline, CDR1 MNHGY and CDR2 SAAAGT. Trimming cost V 10 bases and J 3 bases, with 10 bases left between them. CDR3 length: 12 residues. The CDR3 reads CATIFYYNEQFF. CDR3 coding DNA: TGTGCCACCATTTTTTACTACAATGAGCAGTTCTTC.

The chain joins TRBV4-1 to TRBJ2-7, with 11 bases lining up with TRBD2. Germline loops: CDR1 MGHRA, CDR2 YSYEKL. The junction had 3 bases not matched to a gene; V was cut back by 1 base and J by 7 bases. This CDR3 comprises 14 residues. The CDR3 protein is CASSQGLAGREQYF. CDR3 coding DNA: TGCGCCAGCAGCCAAGGACTAGCGGGGAGGGAGCAGTACTTC.

Worth noting for this clone: This sequence may be a read error, since a much larger clone differs from it by one base. V gene TRBV7-9 combines with J gene TRBJ2-7; 7 nucleotides agree with TRBD2. The end of the DNA is better explained by TRBJ2-1, so the J call may be wrong. CDR3 length: 16 amino acids. Germline V gene data show CDR1 as SEHNR and CDR2 as FQNEAQ (reference sequence). The CDR3 is CASSPRGGSSYNEQFF. The DNA for the CDR3 is TGTGCCAGCAGCCCCCGTGGCGGGAGTTCCTACAATGAGCAGTTCTTC.

This clone was found once. The rearrangement joins TRBV27 to TRBJ1-1, with D tentatively TRBD1 (6 bases). V lost 2 bases to trimming and J lost 5 bases, with 15 bases between them. In germline, CDR1 is MNHEY, CDR2 SMNVEV (reference sequence). The CDR3 runs to 15 residues. The CDR3 nucleotides read TGTGCCAGCAGTTTAGTCTGGGGGGCGCGAACTGAAGCTTTCTTT. It translates to CASSLVWGARTEAFF.

This rearrangement joins TRBV6-4 to TRBJ1-2; possibly TRBD1 for D (6 bases). This CDR3 has 13 amino acids. Germline CDR1 is MRHNA and CDR2 is SNTAGT. The ends were cut back, 3 bases at V and 8 bases at J, with 13 bases in the middle. CDR3 sequence reads: CASSEGAYGGYTF. In nucleotides, the CDR3 is TGTGCCAGCAGTGAGGGGGCGTACGGAGGCTACACCTTC.

This chain uses TRBV28 with TRBJ2-2, with D hard to call. The CDR3 has 16 residues. Per germline, CDR1 MDHEN and CDR2 SYDVKM. The ends were cut back, 7 bases at V and 7 bases at J, with 22 bases in the middle. The CDR3 sequence: CASTFLVMGRGGELFF. The CDR3 coding sequence is TGTGCCAGCACCTTTTTGGTAATGGGCCGTGGCGGGGAGCTGTTTTTT. The full variable domain, completed using reference TRBV28 and TRBJ2-2, is DVKVTQSSRYLVKRTGEKVFLECVQDMDHENMFWYRQDPGLGLRLIYFSYDVKMKEKGDIPEGYSVSREKKERFSLILESASTNQTSMYLCASTFLVMGRGGELFFGEGSRLTVL.

The rearrangement uses TRBV18 and TRBJ2-1, with a possible D match to TRBD1 (6 bases). V gave up 4 bases and J gave up 5 bases, with 21 bases separating them. The CDR3 covers 17 residues. The germline gives CDR1 KGHSH, CDR2 LQKENI. The CDR3 protein is CASSLRPGQSAHNEQFF. Written as DNA, the CDR3 is TGTGCCAGCTCACTCAGACCGGGACAATCAGCTCACAATGAGCAGTTCTTC.

The rearrangement uses TRBV4-2 and TRBJ1-1; D is uncertain. V was shortened by 4 bases and J by 1 base, with 16 bases between the two germline ends. Germline values: CDR1 LGHNA, CDR2 YNFKEQ. The CDR3 extends over 16 amino acids. The CDR3: CASSLRPTPPNTEAFF. The CDR3 region has the DNA TGTGCCAGCAGCCTTAGACCCACACCACCGAACACTGAAGCTTTCTTT.

This rearrangement joins TRBV10-3 to TRBJ2-1, with 9 bases identical to TRBD2. J gave up 6 bases and V 3 bases, and 6 bases lay outside the gene matches. This CDR3 has 15 residues. Per the germline V gene, CDR1 is ENHRY and CDR2 is SYGVKD. The CDR3, as DNA: TGTGCCATCAGTGATCCTGGCGGGAGGGCCAATGAGCAGTTCTTC. This sequence encodes CAISDPGGRANEQFF.

The chain combines TRBV11-3 with TRBJ2-1; D gene unclear. The germline V gene encodes CDR1 SGHNT and CDR2 YENEEA. Trimming removed 4 bases from V and 6 bases from J, with 7 bases in between. The CDR3 sequence is 12 residues long. As DNA, the CDR3 is TGTGCCAGCAGCTGGAGAAGCAATGAGCAGTTCTTC. Translated, it gives CASSWRSNEQFF.

Relative to its sample, this clone is medium-sized (0.01 to 0.1%). The rearrangement links TRBV11-2 to TRBJ2-5; TRBD2 matches 11 bases. V dropped 5 bases and J dropped 2; count of bases not matched to a gene: 4. Germline CDR1 and CDR2: SGHAT and FQNNGV. This CDR3 has 15 amino acids. The DNA of the CDR3 is TGTGCCAGCAGCGCCGGGACTAGCGGACAAGAGACCCAGTACTTC. Its translation: CASSAGTSGQETQYF.

A few counts support this clone. The chain has TRBV11-2 and TRBJ2-3, with TRBD2 identical over 10 bases. The CDR3 extends over 17 amino acids. Germline V CDR1 and CDR2: SGHAT, FQNNGV. Losses at the gene ends were 5 bases for V and 1 base for J; bases not matched to a gene: 9. The CDR3 here is CASSPRGLAGGTDTQYF. The CDR3 DNA reads TGTGCCAGCAGCCCACGGGGTCTAGCGGGGGGCACAGATACGCAGTATTTT.

This clone has just a few counts. J is TRBJ1-1 and V is TRBV5-1, with D perhaps TRBD1 (6 bases). The CDR3 totals 15 residues. Germline V lookup: CDR1 SGHRS, CDR2 YFSETQ. The ends were cut back, 5 bases at V and 0 bases at J, with 14 bases in the middle. This CDR3 reads CASSPEGVLNTEAFF. The CDR3 coding sequence is TGCGCCAGCAGTCCGGAGGGGGTGCTGAACACTGAAGCTTTCTTT.

This sequence joins TRBV15 and TRBJ1-1; D remains ambiguous. CDR1 LNHNV and CDR2 YYDKDF come from the germline V gene (reference sequence). Trimming removed 0 bases from V and 5 bases from J, with 4 bases in between. The CDR3 contains 12 residues. CDR3: CATSREGTEAFF. CDR3 in DNA: TGTGCCACCAGCAGAGAAGGAACTGAAGCTTTCTTT.

The rearrangement links TRBV5-1 to TRBJ2-2; D possibly corresponds to TRBD2 (6 bases). Per germline, CDR1 SGHRS and CDR2 YFSETQ. CDR3 size: 13 residues. The germline V and J ends were trimmed by 8 bases and 1 base, with 9 bases remaining between them. The CDR3 is CASPSVNTGELFF. For the CDR3, the DNA is TGCGCCAGTCCTAGCGTGAACACCGGGGAGCTGTTTTTT. Full variable domain (rest looked up from reference TRBV5-1 and TRBJ2-2): KAGVTQTPRYLIKTRGQQVTLSCSPISGHRSVSWYQQTPGQGLQFLFEYFSETQRNKGNFPGRFSGRQFSNSRSEMNVSTLELGDSALYLCASPSVNTGELFFGEGSRLTVL.

The V gene is TRBV4-2, the J gene TRBJ2-1; 8 nucleotides line up with TRBD2. The germline V gene encodes CDR1 LGHNA and CDR2 YNFKEQ. With 0 bases clipped from V and 4 bases from J, the junction kept 2 bases outside the gene matches. This CDR3 is 15 amino acids long. CDR3 protein: CASSQEIAGYNEQFF. The CDR3 DNA is TGTGCCAGCAGCCAAGAAATAGCGGGATACAATGAGCAGTTCTTC.

This clone was counted ten times or more. The chain uses TRBV15 and TRBJ1-5; D is undetermined. The CDR3 runs 13 residues. The V gene's germline CDR1 is LNHNV and CDR2 YYDKDF (reference sequence). V lost 5 bases, J lost 4 bases, and 9 bases lay in between. The CDR3 protein is CATSLDANQPQHF. DNA of the CDR3: TGTGCCACCAGCCTAGACGCAAATCAGCCCCAGCATTTT.

This clone was observed a handful of times. As DNA, the CDR3 is TGTGCCAGCAGCTTTGGGCCCTCTGAGAATGAGCAGTTCTTC. Its protein is CASSFGPSENEQFF. The chain carries TRBV11-3 and TRBJ2-1; D is unclear. The CDR3 runs to 14 residues. Trimming removed 3 bases from V and 7 bases from J, with 13 bases in between. Per germline, CDR1 SGHNT and CDR2 YENEEA.

The DNA of the CDR3 is TGTGCCTGGAGTACCGCGGGGGACACAGATACGCAGTATTTT. This gives the protein CAWSTAGDTDTQYF. The chain uses TRBV30 and TRBJ2-3; 7 bases map to TRBD2. Trimming took 2 bases from V and 2 from J; bases not matched to a gene: 4. This CDR3 has 14 residues. Germline V gene lookup returns CDR1 GTSNPN and CDR2 SVGIG (reference sequence).

The chain links TRBV30 to TRBJ1-2; TRBD1 agrees at 10 bases. The CDR3 is made up of 13 amino acids. Trimming took 3 bases from V and 6 from J; bases not matched to a gene: 4. Germline V CDR1 and CDR2: GTSNPN, SVGIG (reference sequence). The CDR3 nucleotides are TGTGCCTGGAGCGCCGGGACAGGGGATGGCTACACCTTC. Translating gives CAWSAGTGDGYTF.

The chain uses TRBV30 and TRBJ2-5; maybe TRBD1 (6 bases). The V end lost 4 bases, the J end lost 11 bases, and 14 bases lay between the germline ends. Germline V gene data show CDR1 as GTSNPN and CDR2 as SVGIG (reference sequence). The CDR3 contains 11 residues. CDR3 residues: CAWTDRWEQYF. The DNA of the CDR3 is TGTGCCTGGACGGACAGATGGGAGCAGTACTTC.

This clone was recorded a few times. V is TRBV7-2 and J is TRBJ2-7; D is possibly TRBD2 (6 bases). CDR3 size: 14 residues. The germline V gene has CDR1 SGHTA and CDR2 FQGNSA. V gave up 1 base and J gave up 5 bases, with 12 bases separating them. CDR3 sequence reads: CASSLDGTLDEQYF. The CDR3 DNA reads as TGTGCCAGCAGCTTAGATGGGACTCTTGACGAGCAGTACTTC. The complete variable domain, with remaining parts taken from reference TRBV7-2 and TRBJ2-7, reads GAGVSQSPSNKVTEKGKDVELRCDPISGHTALYWYRQSLGQGLEFLIYFQGNSAPDKSGLPSDRFSAERTGGSVSTLTIQRTQQEDSAVYLCASSLDGTLDEQYFGPGTRLTVT.

The chain is built from TRBV6-6 and TRBJ1-3, with D hard to call. The germline CDR1 and CDR2 sequences are MNHNY and SVGAGI (reference sequence). CDR3 length: 16 residues. The V gene lost 2 bases and the J gene lost 0 bases, with 11 bases spanning the gap. The CDR3 loop reads CASSYLDPTSGNTIYF. For the CDR3, the DNA is TGTGCCAGCAGTTACCTAGACCCTACCTCTGGAAACACCATATATTTT.

The chain couples TRBV6-1 to TRBJ2-3, with D perhaps TRBD1 or TRBD2 (6 bases each). The germline V gene has CDR1 MNHNS and CDR2 SASEGT. Between the trimmed V and J ends, which lost 1 base and 3 bases, there was a span of 11 bases. The CDR3 extends over 15 amino acids. CDR3 loop: CASSEVQGGTDTQYF. The CDR3 nucleotides are TGTGCCAGCAGTGAAGTACAGGGAGGAACAGATACGCAGTATTTT.